The rows below give T cell receptor beta chains drawn from one sample of a study of cytomegalovirus exposure and HLA in healthy donors. Sequenced by immunoSEQ multiplex PCR; TCRdb stores in-frame clones only, minus some. The profile shows roughly 140,000 clones, 76% of them singletons. Sequences were obtained from PBMCs. The source of these receptors is a woman aged 35 to 49 in good health and CMV-seronegative. CDR3s include the opening cysteine and the closing phenylalanine or tryptophan. D genes are given only for firm matches. Clone size appears in some rows only: once, few, many, or a class for an expanded clone.

clone size	J gene	V gene	D gene	CDR3 protein	CDR3 DNA
NA	TRBJ1-5	TRBV5-6	TRBD1	CASSWTGDEPQHF	TGTGCCAGCAGCTGGACAGGGGACGAGCCCCAGCATTTT
NA	TRBJ1-2	TRBV28	TRBD1	CASSPTGVGYGYTF	TGTGCCAGCAGTCCGACAGGGGTAGGCTATGGCTACACCTTC
NA	TRBJ2-7	TRBV18	NA	CASSALGSYTYEQYF	TGTGCCAGCTCCGCACTCGGTAGCTACACCTACGAGCAGTACTTC
NA	TRBJ2-2	TRBV2	NA	CASTGRDNTGELFF	TGTGCCAGCACTGGACGGGATAACACCGGGGAGCTGTTTTTT
NA	TRBJ2-5	TRBV7-7	TRBD2	CASSLIGGGARETQYF	TGTGCCAGCAGCTTAATTGGCGGGGGGGCGCGAGAGACCCAGTACTTC
NA	TRBJ1-4	TRBV7-8	TRBD1	CASSLVLLVTGGTEKLFF	TGTGCCAGCAGCTTAGTATTGTTGGTGACAGGGGGGACGGAAAAACTGTTTTTT
few	TRBJ1-5	TRBV15	NA	CATSLNPTGNQPQHF	TGTGCCACCAGCCTGAATCCAACAGGCAATCAGCCCCAGCATTTT
NA	TRBJ2-7	TRBV19	NA	CASSIDPSPWATEQYF	TGTGCCAGTAGTATAGACCCTAGCCCTTGGGCGACCGAGCAGTACTTC
NA	TRBJ2-5	TRBV5-4	TRBD2	CASSYPPGGGRETQYF	TGTGCCAGCAGCTATCCCCCTGGGGGGGGGAGGGAGACCCAGTACTTC
NA	TRBJ2-7	TRBV27	NA	CASSLSSVGEQYF	TGTGCCAGCAGTTTATCGTCGGTCGGGGAGCAGTACTTC
NA	TRBJ2-5	TRBV4-2	NA	CASSQATTRSGYQETQYF	TGTGCCAGCAGCCAAGCAACCACCAGGAGCGGGTACCAAGAGACCCAGTACTTC
few	TRBJ2-7	TRBV5-1	TRBD1	CASRRTRDSYEQYF	TGCGCCAGCAGGCGAACCCGGGACAGCTACGAGCAGTACTTC
NA	TRBJ1-1	TRBV19	TRBD1	CASSIGQGYTEAFF	TGTGCCAGTAGTATAGGACAGGGGTACACTGAAGCTTTCTTT